Included here is one TCR beta chain sequence, with context. This record comes from a study of monozygotic twins with inflammatory bowel disease. Germline loops: CDR1 SQVTM, CDR2 ANQGSEA. This CDR3 has 12 residues. No DNA is given; TCRdb re-called the 5' RACE reads and lists each CDR3 protein once. In total, the table holds a few hundred thousand distinct CDR3 sequences. The genes are TRBV29-1 and TRBJ1-4. Source material: blood. The clonotype comes from a human donor with ulcerative colitis or Crohn's disease, or a healthy co-twin of an affected twin (not recorded which). The CDR3 reads CSGGISNEKLFF.